The subject of this entry is one T cell receptor beta chain. The CDR3 is made up of 11 amino acids. With 6 bases removed from V and 5 bases from J, the gap between germline ends came to 7 bases. Germline CDR1 reads SGHAT; CDR2 reads FQNNGV. The data were taken from a study of shared clonotypes between healthy human individuals. Some clones are missing from TCRdb's copy, which holds only in-frame ones; the method was immunoSEQ multiplex PCR. The table has approximately 640,000 clones, 72% seen once; the top ten hold about 2%. This receptor was obtained from a woman aged 25 to 39 in good health. This chain links TRBV11-2 with TRBJ2-5; D is undetermined. The sequencing sample was made of memory CD4+ T cells sorted from blood. Described subset: CD45RA-negative fraction. CDR3 nucleotide sequence: TGTGCCAGCAGTAACGAGGAGACCCAGTACTTC. Protein: CASSNEETQYF.